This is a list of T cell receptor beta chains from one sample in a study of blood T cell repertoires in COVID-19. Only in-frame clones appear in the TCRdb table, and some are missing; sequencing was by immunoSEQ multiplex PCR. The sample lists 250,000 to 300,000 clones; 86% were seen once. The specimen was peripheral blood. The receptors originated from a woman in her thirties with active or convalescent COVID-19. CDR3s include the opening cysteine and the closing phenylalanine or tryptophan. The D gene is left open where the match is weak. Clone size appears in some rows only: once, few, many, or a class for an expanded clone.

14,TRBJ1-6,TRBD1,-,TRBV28,CASSTGGRNSPLHF,TGTGCCAGCAGTACAGGGGGAAGGAATTCACCCCTCCACTTT
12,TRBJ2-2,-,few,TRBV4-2,CASSLGAGELFF,TGTGCCAGCAGTCTAGGGGCCGGGGAGCTGTTTTTT
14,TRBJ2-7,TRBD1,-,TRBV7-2,CASSARQGSYEQYF,TGTGCCAGCAGCGCCCGACAGGGTTCCTACGAGCAGTACTTC
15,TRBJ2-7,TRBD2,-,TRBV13,CASSLRGLAGVEQYF,TGTGCCAGCAGCTTAAGGGGACTAGCGGGGGTAGAGCAGTACTTC
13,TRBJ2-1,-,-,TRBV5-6,CASSLVSEDEQFF,TGTGCCAGCAGCTTGGTCTCAGAGGATGAGCAGTTCTTC
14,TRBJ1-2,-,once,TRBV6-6,CASSYLDTSYGYTF,TGTGCCAGCAGTTACTTGGACACCTCCTATGGCTACACCTTC
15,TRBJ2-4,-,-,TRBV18,CASSLSRGPKNIQYF,TGTGCCAGCTCGCTAAGTCGGGGTCCAAAAAACATTCAGTACTTC
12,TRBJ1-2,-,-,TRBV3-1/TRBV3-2,CASSQEGRGYTF,TGTGCCAGCAGCCAGGAGGGTCGGGGCTACACCTTC
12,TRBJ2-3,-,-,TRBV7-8,CASSFDIDTQYF,TGTGCCAGCAGCTTTGACATAGATACGCAGTATTTT
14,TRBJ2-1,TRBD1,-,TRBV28,CASRIRDSNNEQFF,TGTGCCAGCAGAATCCGGGACAGCAACAATGAGCAGTTCTTC
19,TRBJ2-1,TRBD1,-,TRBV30,CAWRRSGQGLLSSYNEQFF,TGTGCCTGGAGGCGATCGGGACAGGGTCTCCTGAGCTCCTACAATGAGCAGTTCTTC
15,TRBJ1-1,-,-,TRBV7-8,CASSSRGGGYTEAFF,TGTGCCAGCAGCTCAAGGGGAGGGGGATACACTGAAGCTTTCTTT
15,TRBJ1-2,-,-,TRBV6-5,CASSSRDRSYYGYTF,TGTGCCAGCAGCAGCCGCGACAGATCATATTATGGCTACACCTTC
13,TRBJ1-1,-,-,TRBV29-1,CSVSDQMDTEAFF,TGCAGCGTTAGCGACCAGATGGACACTGAAGCTTTCTTT
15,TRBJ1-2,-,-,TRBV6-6,CASSYTSDSLYGYTF,TGTGCCAGCAGTTACACCTCCGACAGTCTCTATGGCTACACCTTC
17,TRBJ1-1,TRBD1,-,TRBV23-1,CASSHRPSTGGNTEAFF,TGCGCCAGCAGTCATCGACCCTCGACAGGGGGAAACACTGAAGCTTTCTTT
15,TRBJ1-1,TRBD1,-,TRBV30,CAWTVRGPGGTEAFF,TGTGCCTGGACCGTCAGGGGGCCTGGAGGGACTGAAGCTTTCTTT
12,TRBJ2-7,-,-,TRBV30,CAWRDNLYEQYF,TGTGCCTGGAGGGACAACCTCTACGAGCAGTACTTC
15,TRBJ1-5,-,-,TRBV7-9,CASSQAAGGGQPQHF,TGTGCCAGCAGCCAGGCCGCCGGGGGAGGTCAGCCCCAGCATTTT
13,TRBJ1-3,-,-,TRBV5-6,CASKQLSGNTIYF,TGTGCCAGTAAACAGCTCTCTGGAAACACCATATATTTT
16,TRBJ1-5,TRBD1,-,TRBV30,CAWSVSTDRVGQPQHF,TGTGCCTGGAGTGTAAGCACAGACAGGGTAGGTCAGCCCCAGCATTTT
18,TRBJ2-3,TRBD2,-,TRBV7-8,CASSFSSSSGRSTDTQYF,TGTGCCAGCAGCTTCTCGTCCTCTAGCGGGCGTAGCACAGATACGCAGTATTTT
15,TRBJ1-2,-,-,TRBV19,CASSHPTWRLNGYTF,TGTGCCAGCTCCCATCCGACTTGGCGGCTAAATGGCTACACCTTC
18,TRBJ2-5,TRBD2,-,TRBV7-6,CASSLALAGGKPKETQYF,TGTGCCAGCAGCTTAGCCCTAGCGGGGGGGAAACCAAAAGAGACCCAGTACTTC
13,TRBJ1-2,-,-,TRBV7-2,CASSLATAYGYTF,TGTGCCAGCAGCTTAGCGACAGCATATGGCTACACCTTC
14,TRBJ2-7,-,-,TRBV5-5,CASSQTSPGYEQYF,TGTGCCAGCAGCCAGACTTCCCCAGGGTACGAGCAGTACTTC
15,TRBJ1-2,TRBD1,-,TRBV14,CASSQDTGTGKGYTF,TGTGCCAGCAGCCAAGATACAGGGACAGGGAAGGGCTACACCTTC
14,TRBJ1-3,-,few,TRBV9,CASSAAGTGNTIYF,TGTGCCAGCAGCGCGGCAGGGACTGGAAACACCATATATTTT
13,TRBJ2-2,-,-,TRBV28,CASSLRDTGELFF,TGTGCCAGCAGTTTGCGGGACACCGGGGAGCTGTTTTTT
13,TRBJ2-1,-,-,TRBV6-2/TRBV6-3,CASGRPSDNEQFF,TGTGCCAGCGGCCGGCCTTCCGACAATGAGCAGTTCTTC
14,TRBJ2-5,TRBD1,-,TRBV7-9,CASGDRAALETQYF,TGTGCCAGCGGAGACAGGGCAGCGTTGGAGACCCAGTACTTC
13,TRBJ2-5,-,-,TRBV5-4,CASSQDTQETQYF,TGTGCCAGCAGCCAGGACACCCAAGAGACCCAGTACTTC
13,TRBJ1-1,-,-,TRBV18,CASSPAENTEAFF,TGTGCCAGCTCACCGGCGGAGAACACTGAAGCTTTCTTT